One sample yielded the 4 T cell receptor beta chains listed below, sequenced in a study of cytomegalovirus exposure and HLA in healthy donors. Primers included in the PCR were 60 Vbeta and 13 Jbeta primers. Assay: immunoSEQ multiplex PCR; the TCRdb copy retains only in-frame clones and omits some. The table lists 100,000 to 150,000 clones, with roughly 1% in the top ten. Sequenced sample: PBMCs. Receptor source: a man aged 18 to 29 in good health and CMV-seronegative.

This chain links TRBV6-5 with TRBJ1-2; maybe TRBD1 (5 bases). Trimming took 5 bases from V and 7 from J, leaving 20 bases between them. The CDR3 extends over 15 amino acids. Germline V gives CDR1 MNHEY, CDR2 SVGAGI. CDR3 protein: CASSTHGHGQPGYTF. For the CDR3, the DNA is TGTGCCAGCAGTACCCACGGACACGGTCAACCTGGCTACACCTTC.

The V call is TRBV5-6, the J call TRBJ2-7, with 10 nucleotides matching TRBD2. Germline V CDR1 and CDR2: SGHDT, YYEEEE. The CDR3 is 18 residues long. V was pared by 2 bases and J by 6 bases, with 17 bases of the junction left unmatched. The CDR3 nucleotides are TGTGCCAGCAGCTTCGAATCTGGGCTAGCGGGAGTATTAGGCGAGCAGTACTTC. Its protein is CASSFESGLAGVLGEQYF. The variable domain in full, with the rest retrieved from reference TRBV5-6 and TRBJ2-7, is DAGVTQSPTHLIKTRGQQVTLRCSPKSGHDTVSWYQQALGQGPQFIFQYYEEEERQRGNFPDRFSGHQFPNYSSELNVNALLLGDSALYLCASSFESGLAGVLGEQYFGPGTRLTVT.

The V call is TRBV19, the J call TRBJ1-5; TRBD1 might be the D (6 bases). This CDR3 is 17 amino acids long. Germline CDR1 LNHDA, CDR2 SQIVND (reference sequence). Trimming removed 6 bases from V and 0 bases from J, with 18 bases in between. CDR3 sequence: CASRQQDSIYSNQPQHF. As DNA, the CDR3 is TGTGCCAGTAGACAACAGGACAGTATTTATAGCAATCAGCCCCAGCATTTT.

The chain uses TRBV20-1 and TRBJ2-1; D unresolved. Trimming pared 6 bases from V and 5 bases from J, leaving 5 bases between. Germline assignment: CDR1 DFQATT and CDR2 SNEGSKA (reference sequence). CDR3 length: 10 residues. CDR3 region: CSARDNEQFF. The CDR3, as DNA: TGCAGTGCCCGGGACAATGAGCAGTTCTTC.